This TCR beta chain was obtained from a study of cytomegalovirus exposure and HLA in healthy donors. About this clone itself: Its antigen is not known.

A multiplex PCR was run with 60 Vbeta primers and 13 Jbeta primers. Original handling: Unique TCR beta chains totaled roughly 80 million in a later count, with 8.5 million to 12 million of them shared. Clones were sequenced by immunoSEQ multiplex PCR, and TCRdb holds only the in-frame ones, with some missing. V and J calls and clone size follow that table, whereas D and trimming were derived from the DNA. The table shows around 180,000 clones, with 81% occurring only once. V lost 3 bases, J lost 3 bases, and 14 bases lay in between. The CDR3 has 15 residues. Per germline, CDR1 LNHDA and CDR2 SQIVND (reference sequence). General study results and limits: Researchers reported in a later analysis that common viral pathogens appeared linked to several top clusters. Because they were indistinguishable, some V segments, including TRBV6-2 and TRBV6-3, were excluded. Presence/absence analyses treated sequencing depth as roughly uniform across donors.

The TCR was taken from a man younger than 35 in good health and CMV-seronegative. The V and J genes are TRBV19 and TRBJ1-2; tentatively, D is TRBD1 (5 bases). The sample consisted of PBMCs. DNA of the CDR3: TGTGCCAGTAGTATTCGTAAGGGGCGAGACTATGGCTACACCTTC. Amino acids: CASSIRKGRDYGYTF.